This TCR beta chain was obtained from a study of identical twins. Overall study results and limits: While abundant cord blood beta clonotypes carried fewer insertions, memory repertoires showed no such pattern. The study based its conclusions on cross-sectional statistical analysis and did not follow the same donors.

This clonotype has at least ten counts. Its specificity is unknown. MiXCR, run by TCRdb on the 5' RACE reads, gives a single entry per CDR3 protein. The sample records roughly 630,000 distinct CDR3 sequences, just over 7% being singletons. CDR1 and CDR2 from the germline V gene are LNHNV and YYDKDF (reference sequence). The ends were cut back, 0 bases at V and 0 bases at J, with 8 bases in the middle. This CDR3 region has 15 residues. These same records also appear under a second study, on yellow fever vaccine responses in identical twins. As that study records: The T cell response to vaccination in identical twins was reportedly partly convergent and partly personalized.

The specimen sequenced was PBMCs. This chain links TRBV15 with TRBJ1-1; D ambiguous. This sequence originates from a woman aged 18 to 35 in good health. CDR3 DNA sequence: TGTGCCACCAGCAGAGATAGGAATATGAACACTGAAGCTTTCTTT. It encodes CATSRDRNMNTEAFF.